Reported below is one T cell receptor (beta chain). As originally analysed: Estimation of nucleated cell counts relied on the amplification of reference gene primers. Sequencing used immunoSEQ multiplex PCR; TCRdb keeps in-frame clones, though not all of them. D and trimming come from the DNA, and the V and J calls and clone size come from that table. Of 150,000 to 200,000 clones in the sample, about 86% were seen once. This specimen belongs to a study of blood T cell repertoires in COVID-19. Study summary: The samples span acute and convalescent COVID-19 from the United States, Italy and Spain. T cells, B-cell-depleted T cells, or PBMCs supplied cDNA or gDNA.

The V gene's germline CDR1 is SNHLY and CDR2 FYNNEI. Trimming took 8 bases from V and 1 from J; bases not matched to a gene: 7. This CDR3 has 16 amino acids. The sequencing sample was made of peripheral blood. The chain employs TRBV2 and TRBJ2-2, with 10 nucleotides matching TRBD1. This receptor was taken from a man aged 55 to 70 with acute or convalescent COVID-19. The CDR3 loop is CASRRQGAVNTGELFF. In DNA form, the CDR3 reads TGTGCCAGCCGCAGACAGGGGGCGGTGAACACCGGGGAGCTGTTTTTT.